The 20 T cell receptor beta chains listed next were all sequenced from one sample in a study of CD8 T cells in ankylosing spondylitis. TCRdb reanalysed the 5' RACE reads using MiXCR and keeps one entry per CDR3 protein. This table holds under 200,000 distinct CDR3 sequences, 10% to 15% found once. The sample consisted of blood, either unsorted or a sorted T cell fraction (not recorded which). These receptors were taken from a female donor with ankylosing spondylitis or in good health (not recorded which).

This clonotype was seen more than once but under ten times. The rearrangement links TRBV19 to TRBJ1-5; D remains unclear. V lost 5 bases, J lost 6 bases, and 11 bases lay in between. The CDR3 is made up of 13 amino acids. Looked up from germline, CDR1 is LNHDA and CDR2 is SQIVND (reference sequence). The CDR3 sequence: CASSGSRIQPQHF. CDR3 sequence (DNA): TGTGCCAGTAGTGGCTCCCGGATTCAGCCCCAGCATTTT.

This chain links TRBV20-1 with TRBJ2-3; 10 nucleotides line up with TRBD2. The trim removed 2 bases at V and 6 bases at J, leaving 8 bases unmatched. The CDR3 contains 15 residues. Germline V CDR1 and CDR2: DFQATT, SNEGSKA (reference sequence). The CDR3: CSARPPSGSSDTQYF. As DNA, the CDR3 is TGCAGTGCTAGACCTCCTAGCGGGAGTTCTGATACGCAGTATTTT.

This clonotype was found many times. J is TRBJ1-3 and V is TRBV20-1, with D hard to call. The germline V gene has CDR1 DFQATT and CDR2 SNEGSKA (reference sequence). The V and J ends lost 3 bases and 2 bases respectively, with 8 bases between them. This CDR3 has 13 amino acids. Written as DNA, the CDR3 is TGCAGTGCTAGGGGAGCAACTGGAAACACCATATATTTT. This codes for CSARGATGNTIYF.

This clonotype was counted ten times or more. The genes are TRBV29-1 and TRBJ2-1; TRBD1 might be the D (5 bases). The CDR3 has 14 amino acids. V lost 4 bases, J lost 6 bases, and 16 bases lay in between. From germline, CDR1 is SQVTM and CDR2 ANQGSEA. The CDR3 coding sequence is TGCAGCGTTGGGACCGTAGGTGGGGCCAATGAGCAGTTCTTC. Amino acids: CSVGTVGGANEQFF.

This clonotype was observed at least ten times. The genes are TRBV11-2 and TRBJ1-3; maybe TRBD1 (5 bases). The CDR3 runs 18 residues. Germline CDR1 is SGHAT and CDR2 is FQNNGV. Trimming took 8 bases from V and 1 from J, leaving 24 bases between them. As DNA, the CDR3 is TGTGCCAGCGGCCAAGGTTGGGCGGGGCAGGAGTCTGGAAACACCATATATTTT. It codes for CASGQGWAGQESGNTIYF. Filled out from reference TRBV11-2 and TRBJ1-3, the complete variable domain reads EAGVAQSPRYKIIEKRQSVAFWCNPISGHATLYWYQQILGQGPKLLIQFQNNGVVDDSQLPKDRFSAERLKGVDSTLKIQPAKLEDSAVYLCASGQGWAGQESGNTIYFGEGSWLTVV.

This clonotype has ten or more counts. This sequence joins TRBV7-9 and TRBJ2-2; 9 nucleotides line up with TRBD1. Germline values: CDR1 SEHNR, CDR2 FQNEAQ (reference sequence). There are 15 residues in the CDR3. V shed 5 bases, J shed 6 bases, and the junction held 7 bases outside the gene matches. CDR3 sequence (DNA): TGTGCCAGCAGCGGATCGACAGGGGGGGCCGGGGAGCTGTTTTTT. Protein: CASSGSTGGAGELFF. The full variable domain, in which reference TRBV7-9 and TRBJ2-2 provide the parts outside the CDR3, is DTGVSQNPRHKITKRGQNVTFRCDPISEHNRLYWYRQTLGQGPEFLTYFQNEAQLEKSRLLSDRFSAERPKGSFSTLEIQRTEQGDSAMYLCASSGSTGGAGELFFGEGSRLTVL.

This clonotype showed up many times. This chain joins TRBV7-2 and TRBJ1-2; a weak D match, TRBD1 (6 bases). Germline V CDR1 and CDR2: SGHTA, FQGNSA. This CDR3 region has 14 residues. The V end was cut by 5 bases, the J end by 7 bases, with 17 bases between. The CDR3 spells CASSAPQGQGGYTF. The CDR3 nucleotides are TGTGCCAGCAGCGCCCCACAGGGACAAGGTGGCTACACCTTC. The variable domain in full, with the rest retrieved from reference TRBV7-2 and TRBJ1-2, is GAGVSQSPSNKVTEKGKDVELRCDPISGHTALYWYRQSLGQGLEFLIYFQGNSAPDKSGLPSDRFSAERTGGSVSTLTIQRTQQEDSAVYLCASSAPQGQGGYTFGSGTRLTVV.

This clonotype was observed many times. The chain has TRBV7-6 and TRBJ2-2, with 9 bases fitting TRBD1. The CDR3 has 16 residues. CDR1 is SGHVS and CDR2 is FNYEAQ in the germline V gene. With V trimmed by 3 bases and J by 3 bases, 5 bases remained unmatched. DNA of the CDR3: TGTGCCAGCAGCTTGACCGGGACAGGGTACACCGGGGAGCTGTTTTTT. Translated, it gives CASSLTGTGYTGELFF.

Regarding this clonotype: Given a much more abundant clone one base away, this may be a read error. The rearrangement links TRBV10-3 to TRBJ1-2, with 10 bases fitting TRBD1. Germline assignment: CDR1 ENHRY and CDR2 SYGVKD. The CDR3 runs 16 residues. The CDR3 sequence: CTISADRGDLNYGYTF. The CDR3, as DNA: TGTACCATCAGTGCGGACAGGGGGGACCTCAACTATGGCTACACCTTC.

Many counts were recorded for this clonotype. This rearrangement joins TRBV10-3 to TRBJ1-1; D may be TRBD1 (5 bases). The germline V and J ends were trimmed by 7 bases and 5 bases, with 11 bases remaining between them. The CDR3 length is 12 residues. Looked up from germline, CDR1 is ENHRY and CDR2 is SYGVKD. The CDR3 here is CAIKGTGTEAFF. The CDR3 bases are TGTGCCATCAAGGGGACCGGGACTGAAGCTTTCTTT.

The chain uses TRBV10-3 and TRBJ2-7; D call uncertain. Germline V gene data show CDR1 as ENHRY and CDR2 as SYGVKD. Trimming stripped 3 bases from V and 0 bases from J, with 12 bases between. The CDR3 consists of 15 residues. CDR3 in amino acids: CAISDPPLVSYEQYF. The CDR3 DNA reads TGTGCCATCAGTGATCCCCCCTTGGTCTCCTACGAGCAGTACTTC.

This clonotype was seen many times. The rearrangement uses TRBV11-2 and TRBJ2-6; D unclear. The germline V gene encodes CDR1 SGHAT and CDR2 FQNNGV. The V gene lost 3 bases and the J gene lost 5 bases, with 11 bases spanning the gap. The CDR3 has 15 residues. As DNA, the CDR3 is TGTGCCAGCAGCTTTAGGGCTGTAAGGGCCAACGTCCTGACTTTC. It codes for CASSFRAVRANVLTF.

This clonotype has at least ten counts. For the CDR3, the DNA is TGTGCCAGCAGTTCGAACAGGGTTACTGAAGCTTTCTTT. It is translated as CASSSNRVTEAFF. The V and J genes are TRBV27 and TRBJ1-1, with a tentative D call TRBD1 (6 bases). Germline-derived CDR1 and CDR2 are MNHEY and SMNVEV (reference sequence). The V gene lost 4 bases and the J gene lost 5 bases, with 11 bases spanning the gap. The CDR3 length is 13 residues.

This clonotype was detected only a few times. V and J are TRBV6-2 or TRBV6-3 and TRBJ1-1; a possible D gene is TRBD1 (5 bases). CDR3 length equals 13 residues. The germline V and J ends were trimmed by 6 bases and 0 bases, with 8 bases remaining between them. From germline, CDR1 is MNHEY and CDR2 SVGEGT. CDR3: CASRPGLNTEAFF. The CDR3, as DNA: TGTGCCAGCAGGCCAGGGTTGAACACTGAAGCTTTCTTT.

This clonotype has ten or more counts. The J gene is TRBJ2-7, the V gene TRBV4-1, with D perhaps being TRBD1 or TRBD2 (5 bases each). V lost 0 bases and J lost 2, with 17 bases in between. There are 17 residues in the CDR3. Germline CDR1 reads MGHRA; CDR2 reads YSYEKL. CDR3 DNA sequence: TGCGCCAGCAGCCAAGATGGTTTGGGACGAGTGCCCTACGAGCAGTACTTC. This encodes CASSQDGLGRVPYEQYF.

The chain combines TRBV7-4 with TRBJ1-1; D is uncertain. This CDR3 is built from 13 residues. V lost 8 bases and J 4 bases, leaving 14 bases between the germline ends. Germline lookup yields CDR1 SGHVT and CDR2 SQSDAQ. This CDR3 is CASGPYRLTEAFF. The CDR3 coding sequence is TGTGCCAGCGGGCCTTACAGACTCACTGAAGCTTTCTTT.

To note about this clonotype: This may be a read error, as it is one base from a much larger clone. It is likely a read error, because the conserved phenylalanine at the end of the CDR3 is missing. V gene TRBV27 combines with J gene TRBJ1-1; possibly TRBD1 for D (6 bases). Per the germline V gene, CDR1 is MNHEY and CDR2 is SMNVEV (reference sequence). Trimming removed 5 bases at V and 6 bases at J, with 19 bases between. This CDR3 has 15 amino acids. CDR3 amino acids: CASSQPFGGRSEAFL. CDR3 bases: TGTGCCAGCAGTCAACCGTTCGGGGGGCGGTCTGAAGCTTTCTTA.

This clonotype has ten or more counts. V is TRBV10-3 and J is TRBJ2-3, with D uncertain. Germline assignment: CDR1 ENHRY and CDR2 SYGVKD. This CDR3 has 13 amino acids. V was cut by 6 bases and J by 3 bases, with 10 bases left in between. The CDR3 nucleotides read TGTGCCATCAGATCTTTGGGGACAGATACGCAGTATTTT. Its protein product is CAIRSLGTDTQYF.

The sample holds many counts of this clonotype. This chain connects TRBV3-1 to TRBJ2-1; 11 bases match TRBD2. Germline assignment: CDR1 LGHDT and CDR2 YNNKEL (reference sequence). With V trimmed by 3 bases and J by 6 bases, 10 bases remained unmatched. CDR3 length: 17 residues. The CDR3 loop reads CASSQAKLAGVINEQFF. The DNA for the CDR3 is TGTGCCAGCAGCCAGGCCAAACTAGCGGGAGTGATCAATGAGCAGTTCTTC.

This clonotype has at least ten counts. The rearrangement links TRBV28 to TRBJ2-2; no clear D gene. The ends were cut back, 5 bases at V and 1 base at J, with 11 bases in the middle. This CDR3 has 15 amino acids. Germline CDR1 is MDHEN and CDR2 is SYDVKM. CDR3: CASSTLYLNTGELFF. CDR3 bases: TGTGCCAGCAGTACCCTCTACCTGAACACCGGGGAGCTGTTTTTT.